This passage covers 12 T cell receptor beta chains from one sample sequenced in a study of regulatory T cells in long-lasting Graves disease. Sample time point: newly diagnosed GD, antithyroid drugs for less than 3 months. Construction of the TCR library relied on RNA isolated from PBMCs. According to the study, TCR beta libraries were built with iRepertoire HTBI primers and CDR3-region Arm-PCR. From the multiplex PCR reads, TCRdb called clonotypes with MiXCR, one entry per CDR3 protein. The repertoire includes about 530,000 distinct CDR3 sequences, about 16% of them detected once, and around 25% sits in the top ten. Separately, the same data were catalogued under a study of T cells in Graves' hyperthyroidism and ophthalmopathy.

The input for sequencing was peripheral blood mononuclear cells (PBMCs), taken at new diagnosis, from a patient treated with antithyroid drugs. These receptors were collected from a woman in her forties or fifties with Graves disease.

The V call is TRBV10-3, the J call TRBJ1-5; TRBD1 might be the D (5 bases). The CDR3 has 13 amino acids. Germline lookup yields CDR1 ENHRY and CDR2 SYGVKD. V lost 3 bases and J 7 bases, leaving 10 bases between the germline ends. CDR3 region: CAISDLAGQPQHF. For the CDR3, the DNA is TGTGCCATCAGTGATTTAGCAGGGCAGCCCCAGCATTTT.

There are a few counts of this clonotype. This rearrangement joins TRBV5-1 to TRBJ1-2; the D gene is possibly TRBD1 (5 bases). Trimming left V 0 bases short and J 8 bases short, with 23 bases between. The CDR3 is made up of 17 amino acids. Germline-derived CDR1 and CDR2 are SGHRS and YFSETQ. The CDR3 nucleotides read TGCGCCAGCAGCTTGGAGGGGCCGGGCGGGCCTGGTTTGGGCTACACCTTC. It codes for CASSLEGPGGPGLGYTF.

This clonotype was seen at least ten times. The chain carries TRBV5-1 and TRBJ1-1; D unresolved. Germline assignment: CDR1 SGHRS and CDR2 YFSETQ. The ends were cut back, 3 bases at V and 6 bases at J, with 24 bases in the middle. The CDR3 length is 17 residues. The CDR3 DNA follows: TGCGCCAGCAGCTACGACGGGCCCGCTATACGGTCTGCTGAAGCTTTCTTT. Protein: CASSYDGPAIRSAEAFF. Full variable domain (remainder filled in from reference TRBV5-1 and TRBJ1-1): KAGVTQTPRYLIKTRGQQVTLSCSPISGHRSVSWYQQTPGQGLQFLFEYFSETQRNKGNFPGRFSGRQFSNSRSEMNVSTLELGDSALYLCASSYDGPAIRSAEAFFGQGTRLTVV.

This chain connects TRBV6-1 to TRBJ1-2; D uncertain. This CDR3 has 15 residues. The V end was cut by 10 bases, the J end by 0 bases, with 18 bases between. Germline CDR1 is MNHNS and CDR2 is SASEGT. DNA for the CDR3: TGTGCCACCCGAGGTGGTGGCCCTACTAACTATGGCTACACCTTC. Residues: CATRGGGPTNYGYTF.

This clonotype came up many times. CDR3 coding DNA: TGTGCCAGCAGCTCGGGACGGTCCTACGAGCAGTACTTC. This encodes CASSSGRSYEQYF. V usage is TRBV11-2 and J usage is TRBJ2-7, with D perhaps being TRBD1 or TRBD2 (5 bases each). This CDR3 region has 13 residues. V was clipped by 4 bases and J by 1 base, with 8 bases between them. Germline CDR1 is SGHAT and CDR2 is FQNNGV.

This clonotype occurred many times. This chain connects TRBV3-1 to TRBJ2-2; no clear D. Trimming shortened V by 1 base and J by 5 bases, and 5 bases separated the two germline ends. CDR1 and CDR2 (germline): LGHDT, YNNKEL (reference sequence). CDR3 length equals 13 residues. Here the CDR3 reads CASSQVYTGELFF. CDR3 bases: TGTGCCAGCAGCCAAGTTTATACCGGGGAGCTGTTTTTT.

This clonotype was seen many times. The chain is built from TRBV6-1 and TRBJ1-5, with 7 bases lining up with TRBD1. CDR3 length equals 15 residues. The V gene end was trimmed by 5 bases and the J gene end by 2 bases; junction bases not matched to a gene: 6. The germline CDR1 and CDR2 sequences are MNHNS and SASEGT. CDR3 bases: TGTGCCAGCAGTCGACAGGGAGGAGGCAATCAGCCCCAGCATTTT. Amino acid sequence: CASSRQGGGNQPQHF.

Comments on this clonotype: One junction end does not reproduce the germline sequence, and a read error may be involved. This chain uses TRBV5-1 with TRBJ1-6; a weak D match, TRBD1 (6 bases). The CDR3 totals 15 residues. In germline, CDR1 is SGHRS, CDR2 YFSETQ. CDR3 nucleotides: TGTGCCAGCAGCTTGGTTGGAGGGGGTGATTCACCCCTCCACTTT. It codes for CASSLVGGGDSPLHF.

This clonotype was seen only a few times. The chain has TRBV13 and TRBJ1-1; 7 nucleotides agree with TRBD1. Germline-derived CDR1 and CDR2 are PRHDT and FYEKMQ (reference sequence). The CDR3 extends over 15 amino acids. Losses at the gene ends were 5 bases for V and 0 bases for J; bases not matched to a gene: 6. The CDR3, as DNA: TGTGCCAGCAGCCCAGAAGACAGGGTGAACACTGAAGCTTTCTTT. The encoded protein is CASSPEDRVNTEAFF.

In this sample, this clonotype turned up a few times. The chain joins TRBV27 to TRBJ1-5; D ambiguous. Germline V lookup: CDR1 MNHEY, CDR2 SMNVEV (reference sequence). The CDR3 spans 13 residues. Trimming pared 1 base from V and 6 bases from J, leaving 7 bases between. CDR3 bases: TGTGCCAGCAGTTTATTTGGTCTTCAGCCCCAGCATTTT. Amino acids: CASSLFGLQPQHF.

This clonotype was seen at least ten times. Written as DNA, the CDR3 is TGTGCCAGCAGCCAAGGACTGGCCGTGGAGACCCAGTACTTC. This codes for CASSQGLAVETQYF. The V gene is TRBV3-1, the J gene TRBJ2-5; no clear D. V was pared by 1 base and J by 5 bases, with 11 bases between. The CDR3 runs to 14 residues. In germline, CDR1 is LGHDT, CDR2 YNNKEL (reference sequence).

The chain carries TRBV15 and TRBJ1-1; maybe TRBD1 (6 bases). Germline loops: CDR1 LNHNV, CDR2 YYDKDF (reference sequence). The CDR3 is 14 amino acids. V lost 2 bases to trimming and J lost 6 bases, with 13 bases between them. This CDR3 is CATSRHRDGAEAFF. For the CDR3, the DNA is TGTGCCACCAGCAGACACAGGGATGGCGCTGAAGCTTTCTTT. Full variable domain (remainder filled in from reference TRBV15 and TRBJ1-1): DAMVIQNPRYQVTQFGKPVTLSCSQTLNHNVMYWYQQKSSQAPKLLFHYYDKDFNNEADTPDNFQSRRPNTSFCFLDIRSPGLGDTAMYLCATSRHRDGAEAFFGQGTRLTVV.